This TCR beta chain was recovered during a study of blood T cell repertoires in COVID-19 (dated by TCRdb to the early 2020s). The study in broad terms: Samples from collaborators originated in the United States, Italy and Spain and spanned both the acute and convalescent phases of COVID-19. A freely available public database, intended as a resource for researchers studying the immune response to SARS-CoV-2, is where the repertoires were released. Deeply sampled blood TCRbeta repertoires from subjects exposed to, actively infected with, or recovered from COVID-19 were included in the dataset. Samples were obtained from the ongoing ImmuneRACE study (first 160 participants) and from 1,200 or so subjects provided by 6 global collaborators. The material from the prospective study consisted of cDNA or gDNA derived from T cells, B-cell-depleted T cells, or PBMCs. The sample metadata nearly always contained a de-identified subject ID, COVID-19 status, age in years and sex. Where HLA class I and class II types were available, the types were taken from metadata supplied by the sample provider, not from assay-based typing. What the research found in general, with its limitations: The quantity of clinical and demographic metadata differed by source and by participant and was supplied without curation.

TCRbeta CDR3 regions were amplified from genomic DNA using the immunoSEQ Assay, a bias-controlled multiplex PCR. The original methods were these. Nucleated cell counts per sample were estimated from amplification of reference gene primers within the assay. Sequence reads were collapsed and filtered to measure the absolute abundance of every unique TCRbeta CDR3 rearrangement. For each sample, productive Simpson clonality was calculated as the square root of Simpson's diversity index across productive rearrangements. TCRdb provides this immuneACCESS table in a form limited to in-frame rearrangements. Some clones are lacking; in checked studies, under half of them reflect an unresolved V gene, and why the rest are absent is not known. That table supplies the V and J calls and clone size; D and trimming were determined from the DNA. The sample profile shows around 50,000 clones; about 90% of them were found once. The ten largest clones capture 3.5% of the sample.

Trimming accounts for 2 bases at V and 5 bases at J, while the number of junction bases matched to no gene is 9. The germline V gene (reference sequence) gives CDR1 as GTSNPN and CDR2 as SVGIG. The CDR3, cysteine through phenylalanine, is 16 amino acids long. CDR3 DNA is the only sequence kept; it has 48 bases, read in frame from the first base. Whole blood was collected in K2EDTA tubes by collaborating institutions according to the institutions' own protocols. For TCRbeta analysis, collaborator samples were shipped as frozen whole blood, as isolated PBMCs, or as DNA extracted from either sample type. With regard to this clone: No cognate antigen has been identified for it. No base qualities exist here, and no much larger clone lies one base off it.

The V and J segments used are TRBV30 and TRBJ1-5, and 10 junction bases match TRBD1. Sequencing input: peripheral blood. The receptor was isolated from a human donor in a cohort sampled during active COVID-19. The bases read TGTGCCTGGAGTTCTCCGAGACAGGGGGCTCATCAGCCCCAGCATTTT. The resulting protein is CAWSSPRQGAHQPQHF.